The TCR beta chain under discussion was sequenced for a study of T cell clonotyping in hematopoietic cell transplantation. Regarding time point: recipient sample about 28 days before transplant, after cytoreduction. Assay used: immunoSEQ multiplex PCR; TCRdb lists only in-frame clones, some missing. The table records about 47,000 clones, approximately 82% of them present only once. Per the germline V gene, CDR1 is SGHAT and CDR2 is FQNNGV. This CDR3 is built from 15 residues. The germline V and J ends were trimmed by 4 bases and 4 bases, with 16 bases remaining between them. The rearrangement links TRBV11-2 to TRBJ1-2; maybe TRBD1 (5 bases). This clonotype originated in a man aged 55 to 70 with myelodysplastic syndrome. Some clones in this sample may be carry-over from other donors' samples. Sequencing used peripheral blood mononuclear cells, obtained before stem cell transplant. CDR3 sequence: CASSSLGAGPYGYTF. CDR3 in DNA: TGTGCCAGCAGCTCCCTCGGGGCAGGCCCCTATGGCTACACCTTC.